A single sample is the source of the 18 T cell receptor beta chains below, sequenced in a study of blood T cell repertoires in COVID-19. TCRdb's copy holds only in-frame clones and misses some; the assay was immunoSEQ multiplex PCR. This sample has 55,000 to 85,000 clones; around 86% occur once, and the top ten carry approximately 10%. Material for sequencing was peripheral blood. Source of these receptors: a woman younger than 35 with acute or convalescent COVID-19.

The chain combines TRBV19 with TRBJ1-1; tentative D call: TRBD1 (6 bases). This CDR3 spans 14 amino acids. The germline V gene encodes CDR1 LNHDA and CDR2 SQIVND (reference sequence). V lost 6 bases, J lost 1 base, and 12 bases lay in between. CDR3 DNA sequence: TGTGCCAGTAGCCCAGGGGAGGGGAACACTGAAGCTTTCTTT. Translating it yields CASSPGEGNTEAFF.

The V gene is TRBV5-1, the J gene TRBJ2-7; 9 nucleotides agree with TRBD1. CDR3 length: 15 amino acids. The germline CDR1 and CDR2 sequences are SGHRS and YFSETQ. The V segment lost 3 bases and the J segment 2 bases; nucleotides outside the gene matches: 6. The CDR3, as DNA: TGCGCCAGCAGCTCACTAGGGACAGGGACCTACGAGCAGTACTTC. It is translated as CASSSLGTGTYEQYF.

The chain has TRBV3-1 (or the pseudogene TRBV3-2) and TRBJ1-1; 7 bases align to TRBD1. The CDR3 extends over 11 amino acids. The V and J ends lost 3 bases and 8 bases, in that order; junction bases with no gene match: 0. CDR1 and CDR2 from the germline V gene are LGHDT and YNNKEL (reference sequence). The CDR3: CASSQDREAFF. The CDR3 DNA reads as TGTGCCAGCAGCCAGGACAGGGAAGCTTTCTTT.

This chain connects TRBV5-4 to TRBJ1-2; TRBD1 aligns across 9 bases. The CDR3 is made up of 15 amino acids. In germline, CDR1 is SGHNT, CDR2 YYREEE (reference sequence). With 0 bases clipped from V and 3 bases from J, the junction kept 3 bases outside the gene matches. The CDR3 spells CASSLVGTGHYGYTF. The DNA of the CDR3 is TGTGCCAGCAGCTTGGTTGGGACAGGGCACTATGGCTACACCTTC.

The chain recombines TRBV5-5 with TRBJ1-1; 9 nucleotides match TRBD1. V trimming: 2 bases; J trimming: 5 bases; junction bases outside the gene matches: 1. CDR1 is SGHKS, CDR2 YYEKEE, per germline (reference sequence). The CDR3 loop spans 13 amino acids. Here the CDR3 reads CASSLGTGTEAFF. The CDR3 nucleotides are TGTGCCAGCAGCTTAGGGACAGGGACTGAAGCTTTCTTT. Together with reference TRBV5-5 and TRBJ1-1, the CDR3 gives the full variable domain: DAGVTQSPTHLIKTRGQQVTLRCSPISGHKSVSWYQQVLGQGPQFIFQYYEKEERGRGNFPDRFSARQFPNYSSELNVNALLLGDSALYLCASSLGTGTEAFFGQGTRLTVV.

The V call is TRBV30, the J call TRBJ1-5; D remains ambiguous. V was trimmed by 0 bases and J by 7 bases, leaving 10 bases between them. This CDR3 contains 13 residues. Germline V gene sequence: CDR1 GTSNPN, CDR2 SVGIG (reference sequence). The CDR3 DNA reads TGTGCCTGGAGTGTTACCCCGGGACAGCCCCAGCATTTT. Amino acids: CAWSVTPGQPQHF. Based on the CDR3 plus reference TRBV30 and TRBJ1-5, the full variable domain is SQTIHQWPATLVQPVGSPLSLECTVEGTSNPNLYWYRQAAGRGLQLLFYSVGIGQISSEVPQNLSASRPQDRQFILSSKKLLLSDSGFYLCAWSVTPGQPQHFGDGTRLSIL.

The chain has TRBV9 and TRBJ1-2; TRBD1 matches 7 bases. The CDR3 runs 14 residues. With 3 bases clipped from V and 3 bases from J, the junction kept 5 bases outside the gene matches. From germline, CDR1 is SGDLS and CDR2 YYNGEE. CDR3 region: CASSAITGDYGYTF. The DNA of the CDR3 is TGTGCCAGCAGCGCCATTACAGGGGACTATGGCTACACCTTC. The variable domain in full, completed from reference TRBV9 and TRBJ1-2, reads DSGVTQTPKHLITATGQRVTLRCSPRSGDLSVYWYQQSLDQGLQFLIQYYNGEERAKGNILERFSAQQFPDLHSELNLSSLELGDSALYFCASSAITGDYGYTFGSGTRLTVV.

In its sample, this clone was seen a few times. The chain links TRBV15 to TRBJ1-2, with D possibly being TRBD1 (5 bases). The CDR3 has 16 amino acids. Looked up from germline, CDR1 is LNHNV and CDR2 is YYDKDF (reference sequence). Between the trimmed V and J ends, which lost 3 bases and 6 bases, there was a span of 20 bases. Here the CDR3 reads CATSRALQGRLNGYTF. The CDR3 nucleotides are TGTGCCACCAGCAGGGCCCTGCAGGGCCGTTTAAATGGCTACACCTTC.

The chain employs TRBV7-8 and TRBJ2-3, with 7 bases that match TRBD2. This CDR3 is 16 amino acids long. CDR1 is SGHVS and CDR2 is FQNEAQ in the germline V gene. With 2 bases clipped from V and 4 bases from J, the junction kept 9 bases outside the gene matches. CDR3 coding DNA: TGTGCCAGCAGCTTATTCTTTGCGGGAGCTGCAGATACGCAGTATTTT. Amino acid sequence: CASSLFFAGAADTQYF. Filled out from reference TRBV7-8 and TRBJ2-3, the complete variable domain reads GAGVSQSPRYKVAKRGQDVALRCDPISGHVSLFWYQQALGQGPEFLTYFQNEAQLDKSGLPSDRFFAERPEGSVSTLKIQRTQQEDSAVYLCASSLFFAGAADTQYFGPGTRLTVL.

The chain combines TRBV7-6 with TRBJ2-2, with 10 nucleotides matching TRBD2. The CDR3 contains 19 residues. V gave up 3 bases and J gave up 0 bases; unmatched junction bases: 10. Germline V gene sequence: CDR1 SGHVS, CDR2 FNYEAQ. Here the CDR3 reads CASSFLAGGPTTNTGELFF. The CDR3 DNA sequence: TGTGCCAGCAGCTTTTTAGCGGGAGGCCCAACTACGAACACCGGGGAGCTGTTTTTT.

The chain couples TRBV20-1 to TRBJ1-2, with a tentative D call TRBD1 (6 bases). The CDR3 runs 13 residues. Germline CDR1 reads DFQATT; CDR2 reads SNEGSKA (reference sequence). Trimming shortened V by 3 bases and J by 2 bases, and 10 bases separated the two germline ends. The CDR3 region has the DNA TGCAGTGCTAGTCGTACAGGGAACTATGGCTACACCTTC. Encoded protein: CSASRTGNYGYTF.

This rearrangement joins TRBV6-5 to TRBJ2-2; 8 bases are shared with TRBD1. The CDR3 has 13 residues. V shed 9 bases, J shed 5 bases, and the junction held 5 bases outside the gene matches. Germline V CDR1 and CDR2: MNHEY, SVGAGI. The CDR3 region is CASGQGETGELFF. CDR3 nucleotides: TGTGCCAGTGGACAGGGAGAAACCGGGGAGCTGTTTTTT.

The rearrangement uses TRBV12-3 or TRBV12-4 and TRBJ1-5, with D perhaps matching TRBD1 (6 bases). V was trimmed by 4 bases and J by 5 bases, leaving 9 bases between them. The CDR3 totals 13 residues. The CDR3 loop reads CASSSDSYQPQHF. The CDR3 DNA sequence: TGTGCCAGCAGTTCGGACAGCTATCAGCCCCAGCATTTT.

The chain combines TRBV12-3 or TRBV12-4 with TRBJ2-1, with 11 positions matching TRBD2. V shed 11 bases, J shed 10 bases, and the junction held 4 bases outside the gene matches. This CDR3 comprises 11 residues. CDR3 protein: CASRLAGEQFF. Here the CDR3 DNA reads TGTGCCTCCAGACTAGCGGGGGAGCAGTTCTTC.

A few counts support this clone. This chain links TRBV5-4 with TRBJ1-1, with D possibly matching TRBD1 (6 bases). This CDR3 contains 12 residues. Per germline, CDR1 SGHNT and CDR2 YYREEE (reference sequence). V lost 4 bases, J lost 6 bases, and 10 bases lay in between. The CDR3 spells CASSLGQSEAFF. The CDR3 DNA follows: TGTGCCAGCAGCCTCGGACAGTCTGAAGCTTTCTTT.

This chain joins TRBV19 and TRBJ2-1; 8 positions agree with TRBD1. Germline lookup yields CDR1 LNHDA and CDR2 SQIVND (reference sequence). This CDR3 has 15 amino acids. V trimming: 1 base; J trimming: 8 bases; junction bases outside the gene matches: 7. The CDR3 sequence: CASSIGSGGSDEQFF. The CDR3 DNA is TGTGCCAGTAGTATAGGATCAGGGGGCTCTGATGAGCAGTTCTTC.

CDR3 residues: CASSKTSGGARYEQFF. The CDR3 DNA is TGCGCCAGCAGCAAGACTAGCGGGGGGGCCCGGTATGAGCAGTTCTTC. The rearrangement links TRBV5-1 to TRBJ2-1; 14 bases agree with TRBD2. This CDR3 contains 16 residues. Looked up from germline, CDR1 is SGHRS and CDR2 is YFSETQ. V trimming: 4 bases; J trimming: 8 bases; junction bases outside the gene matches: 8. Variable domain in full (rest from reference TRBV5-1 and TRBJ2-1): KAGVTQTPRYLIKTRGQQVTLSCSPISGHRSVSWYQQTPGQGLQFLFEYFSETQRNKGNFPGRFSGRQFSNSRSEMNVSTLELGDSALYLCASSKTSGGARYEQFFGPGTRLTVL.

As DNA, the CDR3 is TGTGCCAGCAGTTTTGGTTCTAGCGGGGGGCACAATGAGCAGTTCTTC. It encodes CASSFGSSGGHNEQFF. V is TRBV28 and J is TRBJ2-1; TRBD2 agrees at 11 bases. Per the germline V gene, CDR1 is MDHEN and CDR2 is SYDVKM. The CDR3 has 16 residues. The trim removed 3 bases at V and 5 bases at J, leaving 6 bases unmatched. The full variable domain, in which reference TRBV28 and TRBJ2-1 provide the parts outside the CDR3, is DVKVTQSSRYLVKRTGEKVFLECVQDMDHENMFWYRQDPGLGLRLIYFSYDVKMKEKGDIPEGYSVSREKKERFSLILESASTNQTSMYLCASSFGSSGGHNEQFFGPGTRLTVL.